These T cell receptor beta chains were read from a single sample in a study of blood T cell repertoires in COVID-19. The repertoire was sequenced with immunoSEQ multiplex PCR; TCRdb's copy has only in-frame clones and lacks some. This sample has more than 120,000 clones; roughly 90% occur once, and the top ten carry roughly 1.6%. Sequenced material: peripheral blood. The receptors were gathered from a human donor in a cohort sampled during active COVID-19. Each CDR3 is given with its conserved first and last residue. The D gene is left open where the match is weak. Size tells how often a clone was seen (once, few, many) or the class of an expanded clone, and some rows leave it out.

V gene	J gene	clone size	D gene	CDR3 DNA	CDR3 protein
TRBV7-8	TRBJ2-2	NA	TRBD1	TGTGCCAGCAGCTTAGATCTAGGACAGGGATACGGGGAGCTGTTTTTT	CASSLDLGQGYGELFF
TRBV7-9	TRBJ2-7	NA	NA	TGTGCCAGCAGCTTAGGGCCCCCCGCCGAGCAGTACTTC	CASSLGPPAEQYF
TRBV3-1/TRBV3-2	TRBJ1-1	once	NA	TGTGCCAGCAGACCGGTGGGAGGGACTGAAGCTTTCTTT	CASRPVGGTEAFF
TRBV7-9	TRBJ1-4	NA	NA	TGTGCCAGCAGCCTAACAGCCTTTAATGAAAAACTGTTTTTT	CASSLTAFNEKLFF
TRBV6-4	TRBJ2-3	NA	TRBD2	TGTGCCAGCAGTGTTCTAGCGGGGGGAGATACGCAGTATTTT	CASSVLAGGDTQYF
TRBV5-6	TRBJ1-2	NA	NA	TGTGCCAGCAGCTTGGGCGGATTCTATGGCTACACCTTC	CASSLGGFYGYTF
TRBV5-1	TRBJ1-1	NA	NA	TGCGCCAGCTCTTTAAGGGCGGGGCTGGACACTGAAGCTTTCTTT	CASSLRAGLDTEAFF
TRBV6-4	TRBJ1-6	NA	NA	TGTGCCAGCAGTGAGGCCAGGGGTTCACCCCTCCACTTT	CASSEARGSPLHF
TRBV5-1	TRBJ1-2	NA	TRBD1	TGCGCCAGCAGCTTGGCAGGGGGGTCCTCCTATGGCTACACCTTC	CASSLAGGSSYGYTF
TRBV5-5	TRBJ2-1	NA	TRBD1	TGTGCCAGCAGCTTGGTTGGGACAGGGAGGGAGCAGTTCTTC	CASSLVGTGREQFF
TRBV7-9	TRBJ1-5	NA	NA	TGTGCCAGCAGCGCGGGCGACAATCAGCCCCAGCATTTT	CASSAGDNQPQHF
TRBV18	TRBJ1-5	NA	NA	TGTGCCAGCTCACCACAGACTGGGGCCGATCAGCCCCAGCATTTT	CASSPQTGADQPQHF
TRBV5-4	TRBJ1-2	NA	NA	TGTGCCAGCAGCTTGGAGTTAGAGTTATATGGCTACACCTTC	CASSLELELYGYTF
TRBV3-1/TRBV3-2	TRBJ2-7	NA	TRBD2	TGTGCCAGCAGCCTTAGCGGGGGGGACTACGAGCAGTACTTC	CASSLSGGDYEQYF
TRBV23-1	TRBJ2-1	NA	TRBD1	TGCGCCAGCAGTCAATCGTCGGGACAGGCCTACAATGAGCAGTTCTTC	CASSQSSGQAYNEQFF
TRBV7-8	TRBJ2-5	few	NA	TGTGCCAGCAGCTTCGGGTCAGAAGAGACCCAGTACTTC	CASSFGSEETQYF
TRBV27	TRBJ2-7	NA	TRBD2	TGTGCCAGCAGTGACCGAAGCGGGGGGGCGGACGAGCAGTACTTC	CASSDRSGGADEQYF
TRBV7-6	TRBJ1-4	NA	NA	TGTGCCAGCAGCGTAGACGGTGAAGGAGAGGAAAAACTGTTTTTT	CASSVDGEGEEKLFF
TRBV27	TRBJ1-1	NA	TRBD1	TGTGCCAGCAGTCCCTCGACAGGGTGGAACACTGAAGCTTTCTTT	CASSPSTGWNTEAFF
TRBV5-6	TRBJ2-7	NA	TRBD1	TGTGCCAGCAGCTCAGGACAGGGTAAGTACGAGCAGTACTTC	CASSSGQGKYEQYF
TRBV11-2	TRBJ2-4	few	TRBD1	TGTGCCAGCAGCTCGGGACAGAAAAACATTCAGTACTTC	CASSSGQKNIQYF
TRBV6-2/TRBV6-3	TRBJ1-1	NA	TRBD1	TGTGCCAGCAGTCTATGGACAGGGTGGAAGGACACTGAAGCTTTCTTT	CASSLWTGWKDTEAFF
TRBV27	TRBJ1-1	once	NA	TGTGCCAGCAGTCCGGCAGGGGTTCTTATGAACACTGAAGCTTTCTTT	CASSPAGVLMNTEAFF
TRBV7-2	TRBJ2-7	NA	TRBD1	TGTGCCAGCAGCTTACGCAGACAGGGCTACGAGCAGTACTTC	CASSLRRQGYEQYF
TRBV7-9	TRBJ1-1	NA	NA	TGTGCCAGCAGCCTACAGGCTCAGGGGAATGAAGCTTTCTTT	CASSLQAQGNEAFF
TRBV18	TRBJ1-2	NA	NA	TGTGCCAGCTCACCACCGCAGCGGGCATACTATGGCTACACCTTC	CASSPPQRAYYGYTF
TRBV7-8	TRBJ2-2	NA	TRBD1	TGTGCCAGCAGCGGGCGACAGGGGGCAACCGGGGAGCTGTTTTTT	CASSGRQGATGELFF
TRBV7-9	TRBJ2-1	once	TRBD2	TGTGCCAGCAGCTTAGCGCTAGCGGGGCTCAATGAGCAGTTCTTC	CASSLALAGLNEQFF
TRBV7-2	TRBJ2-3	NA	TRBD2	TGTGCCAGCAGCTTAAATTCTGTCGGGGGGGGTTTCACAGATACGCAGTATTTT	CASSLNSVGGGFTDTQYF
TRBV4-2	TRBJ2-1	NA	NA	TGTGCCAGCAGCCAAGAGGGGACAAGGTCGGGTGAGCAGTTCTTC	CASSQEGTRSGEQFF
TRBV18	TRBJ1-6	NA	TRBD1	TGTGCCAGCTCACGGGACAGGGGCAATTCACCCCTCCACTTT	CASSRDRGNSPLHF
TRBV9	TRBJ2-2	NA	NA	TGTGCCAGCAGCCCCGGACTGCCCGGGGAGCTGTTTTTT	CASSPGLPGELFF
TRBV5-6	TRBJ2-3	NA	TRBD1	TGTGCCAGCAGCCCCACCCCGGGACAGGGACTCACAGATACGCAGTATTTT	CASSPTPGQGLTDTQYF
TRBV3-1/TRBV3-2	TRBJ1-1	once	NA	TGTGCCAGCAGCCAAGAACTGGTCAGCGCAGCTTTCTTT	CASSQELVSAAFF
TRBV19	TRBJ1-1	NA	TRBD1	TGTGCCAGTAGTATTACAGGGGACAGCCTTGAAGCTTTCTTT	CASSITGDSLEAFF